This TCR beta chain was documented in a study of cytomegalovirus exposure and HLA in healthy donors. Study-wide points: As a later analysis showed, a missense DCLRE1C variant was linked to trimming of TCR beta V- and J-genes.

As to this clone: Its antigen is unknown.

Germline lookup yields CDR1 LNHNV and CDR2 YYDKDF (reference sequence). This CDR3 has 15 residues. V dropped 3 bases and J dropped 2; count of bases not matched to a gene: 7. The study ran its PCR with 60 Vbeta and 13 Jbeta primers. Assay used: immunoSEQ multiplex PCR; TCRdb lists only in-frame clones, some missing. The sample comprises around 130,000 clones, approximately 80% of which are singletons, and roughly 1.2% rests with the top ten. Each of the donors was a healthy bone marrow donor. Source material: PBMCs. The chain recombines TRBV15 with TRBJ2-7, with 7 positions matching TRBD1. This sequence originates from a girl aged 2 to 10 in good health and CMV-seronegative. CDR3 amino acids: CATSSSTGNTYEQYF. The CDR3 coding sequence is TGTGCCACCAGCAGTTCGACAGGGAACACCTACGAGCAGTACTTC.